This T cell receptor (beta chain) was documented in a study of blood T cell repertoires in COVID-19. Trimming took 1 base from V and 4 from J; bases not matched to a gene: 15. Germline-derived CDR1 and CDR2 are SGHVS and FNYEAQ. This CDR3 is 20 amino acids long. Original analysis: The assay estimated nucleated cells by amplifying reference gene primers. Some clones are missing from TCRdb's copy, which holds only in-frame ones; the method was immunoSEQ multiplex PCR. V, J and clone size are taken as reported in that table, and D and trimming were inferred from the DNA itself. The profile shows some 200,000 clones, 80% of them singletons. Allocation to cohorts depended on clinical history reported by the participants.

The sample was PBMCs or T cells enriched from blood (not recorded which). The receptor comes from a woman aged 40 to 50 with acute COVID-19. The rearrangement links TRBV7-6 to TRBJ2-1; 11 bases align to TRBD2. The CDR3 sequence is CASSLEASGGRAYRYNEQFF. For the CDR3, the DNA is TGTGCCAGCAGCTTAGAAGCTAGCGGGGGGCGCGCTTACCGATACAATGAGCAGTTCTTC.